The sequence of this T cell receptor beta chain was determined in a study of CD8+CD57+ T cells in acquired aplastic anemia. At the level of the study: The study obtained an average of 3.2 ug of DNA from sorted CD4+ and CD8+ cells. Study-wide results and limits: Patient and control CD8+ Simpson's diversity was not significantly different.

Patients chosen for sequencing had shown CD8+CD57+ cell expansion by flow cytometry. Blood came from patients not yet given any therapy. In this sample, this clonotype turned up many times. Its target is unknown. V was pared by 6 bases and J by 0 bases, with 28 bases between. This CDR3 is built from 20 residues. The germline V gene encodes CDR1 ENHRY and CDR2 SYGVKD. CDR3 and TCR beta VDJ profiling relied on a genomic DNA template. TCRdb re-derived calls from the reads in MiXCR, one entry per CDR3 protein. The table lists some 140,000 distinct CDR3 sequences, about 54% of them singletons. This chain joins TRBV10-3 and TRBJ2-3; D unclear. Sequenced input: sorted CD4+, CD8+, or CD8+CD57+ T cells (not recorded which) from PBMCs. The sequence was collected from a human donor with aplastic anemia. Here the CDR3 DNA reads TGTGCCATCAGCCCCCCTTGGGAAAAGTCAGCGATGATTAGCACAGATACGCAGTATTTT. This encodes CAISPPWEKSAMISTDTQYF.